The following is a TCR beta chain sequence with its context. Germline V CDR1 and CDR2: SGHNT, YENEEA. The CDR3 contains 12 residues. V gave up 4 bases and J gave up 6 bases, with 6 bases separating them. The data stem from a study of blood T cell repertoires in COVID-19. The authors' processing: Nucleated cell number was recorded as an estimate derived from reference gene primer amplification. Assay used: immunoSEQ multiplex PCR; TCRdb lists only in-frame clones, some missing. The V and J calls and clone size were taken over from that table, and D and trimming were inferred from the DNA. The repertoire includes 130,000 to 150,000 clones, about 87% of them detected once, and around 0.91% sits in the top ten.

The source material was peripheral blood. This clonotype was obtained from a woman aged 45 to 65 with acute or convalescent COVID-19. This chain connects TRBV11-3 to TRBJ2-2; possible D gene TRBD2, 5 bases. CDR3 in amino acids: CASSSGSGELFF. CDR3 sequence (DNA): TGTGCCAGCAGCTCGGGATCCGGGGAGCTGTTTTTT. Using reference TRBV11-3 and TRBJ2-2 for the parts outside the CDR3, the full variable domain is EAGVVQSPRYKIIEKKQPVAFWCNPISGHNTLYWYLQNLGQGPELLIRYENEEAVDDSQLPKDRFSAERLKGVDSTLKIQPAELGDSAVYLCASSSGSGELFFGEGSRLTVL.